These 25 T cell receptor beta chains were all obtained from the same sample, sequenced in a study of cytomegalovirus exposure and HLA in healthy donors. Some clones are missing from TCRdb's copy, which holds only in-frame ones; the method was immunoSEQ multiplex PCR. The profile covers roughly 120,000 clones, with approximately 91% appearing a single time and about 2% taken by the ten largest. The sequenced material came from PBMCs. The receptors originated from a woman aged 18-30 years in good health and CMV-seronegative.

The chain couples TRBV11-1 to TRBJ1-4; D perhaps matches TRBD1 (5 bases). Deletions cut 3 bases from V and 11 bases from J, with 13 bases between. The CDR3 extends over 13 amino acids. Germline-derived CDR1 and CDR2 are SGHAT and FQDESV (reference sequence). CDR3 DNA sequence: TGTGCCAGCAGCTTCGTTCGGGGGGAGAAACTGTTTTTT. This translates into CASSFVRGEKLFF.

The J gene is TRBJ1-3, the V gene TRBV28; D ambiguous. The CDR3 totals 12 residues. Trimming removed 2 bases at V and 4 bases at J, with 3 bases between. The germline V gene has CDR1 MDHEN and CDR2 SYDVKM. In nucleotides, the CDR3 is TGTGCCAGCAGTTTACAGGGAAACACCATATATTTT. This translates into CASSLQGNTIYF.

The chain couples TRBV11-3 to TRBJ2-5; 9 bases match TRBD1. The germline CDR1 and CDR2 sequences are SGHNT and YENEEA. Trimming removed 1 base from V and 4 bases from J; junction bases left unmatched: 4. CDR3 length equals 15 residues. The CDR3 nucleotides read TGTGCCAGCAGCTTAGGTTACAGGGGGCGAGAGACCCAGTACTTC. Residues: CASSLGYRGRETQYF. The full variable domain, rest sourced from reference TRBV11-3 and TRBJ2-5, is EAGVVQSPRYKIIEKKQPVAFWCNPISGHNTLYWYLQNLGQGPELLIRYENEEAVDDSQLPKDRFSAERLKGVDSTLKIQPAELGDSAVYLCASSLGYRGRETQYFGPGTRLLVL.

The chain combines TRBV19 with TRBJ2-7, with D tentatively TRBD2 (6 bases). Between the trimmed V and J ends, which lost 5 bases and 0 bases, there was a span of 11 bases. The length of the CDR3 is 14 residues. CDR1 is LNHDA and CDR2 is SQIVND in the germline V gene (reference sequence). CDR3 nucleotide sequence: TGTGCCAGTAGTCCCGGGGACTCCTCCTACGAGCAGTACTTC. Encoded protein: CASSPGDSSYEQYF.

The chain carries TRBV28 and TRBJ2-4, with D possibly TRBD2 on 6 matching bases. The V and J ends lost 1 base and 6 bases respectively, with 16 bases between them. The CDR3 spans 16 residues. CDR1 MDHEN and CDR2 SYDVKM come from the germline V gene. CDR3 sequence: CASSLFGGDVLNIQYF. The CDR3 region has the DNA TGTGCCAGCAGTTTATTCGGAGGGGACGTTCTAAACATTCAGTACTTC.

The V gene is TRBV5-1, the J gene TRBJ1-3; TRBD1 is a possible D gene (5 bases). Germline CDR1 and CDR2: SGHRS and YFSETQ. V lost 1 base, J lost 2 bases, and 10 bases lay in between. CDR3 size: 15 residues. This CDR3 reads CASSLMGQAGNTIYF. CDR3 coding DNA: TGCGCCAGCAGCTTGATGGGGCAGGCTGGAAACACCATATATTTT.

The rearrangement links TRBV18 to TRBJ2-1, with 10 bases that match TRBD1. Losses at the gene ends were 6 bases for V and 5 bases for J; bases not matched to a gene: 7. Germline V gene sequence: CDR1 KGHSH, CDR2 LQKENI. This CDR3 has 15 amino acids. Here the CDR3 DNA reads TGTGCCAGCTCTCCTGGACAGGGGGATCACAATGAGCAGTTCTTC. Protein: CASSPGQGDHNEQFF. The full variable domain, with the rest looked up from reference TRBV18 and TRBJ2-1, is NAGVMQNPRHLVRRRGQEARLRCSPMKGHSHVYWYRQLPEEGLKFMVYLQKENIIDESGMPKERFSAEFPKEGPSILRIQQVVRGDSAAYFCASSPGQGDHNEQFFGPGTRLTVL.

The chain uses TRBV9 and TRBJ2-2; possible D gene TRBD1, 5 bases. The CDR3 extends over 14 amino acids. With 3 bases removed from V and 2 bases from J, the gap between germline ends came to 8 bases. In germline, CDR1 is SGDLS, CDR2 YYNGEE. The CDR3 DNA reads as TGTGCCAGCAGCGCGGACATAAACACCGGGGAGCTGTTTTTT. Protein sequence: CASSADINTGELFF.

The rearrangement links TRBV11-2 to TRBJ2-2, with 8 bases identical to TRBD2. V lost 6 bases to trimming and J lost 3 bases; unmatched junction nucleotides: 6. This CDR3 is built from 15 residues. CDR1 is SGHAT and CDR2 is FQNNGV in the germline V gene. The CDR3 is CASRPSLADTGELFF. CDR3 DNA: TGTGCCAGCAGACCTTCACTAGCGGACACCGGGGAGCTGTTTTTT.

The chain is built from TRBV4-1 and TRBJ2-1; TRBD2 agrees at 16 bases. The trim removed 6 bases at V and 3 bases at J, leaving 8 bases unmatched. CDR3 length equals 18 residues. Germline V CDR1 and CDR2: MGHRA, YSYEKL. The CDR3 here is CASSPGLAGGRSYNEQFF. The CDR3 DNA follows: TGCGCCAGCAGTCCGGGACTAGCGGGAGGGAGGAGCTACAATGAGCAGTTCTTC.

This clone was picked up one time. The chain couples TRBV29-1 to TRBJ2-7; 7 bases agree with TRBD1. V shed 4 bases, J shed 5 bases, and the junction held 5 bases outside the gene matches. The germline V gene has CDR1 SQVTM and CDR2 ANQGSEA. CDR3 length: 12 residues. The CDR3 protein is CSVVGGGHEQYF. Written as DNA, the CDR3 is TGCAGCGTTGTAGGGGGCGGCCACGAGCAGTACTTC.

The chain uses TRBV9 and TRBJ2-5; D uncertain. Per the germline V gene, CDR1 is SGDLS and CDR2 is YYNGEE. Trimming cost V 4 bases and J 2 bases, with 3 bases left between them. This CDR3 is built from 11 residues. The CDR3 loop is CASSSQETQYF. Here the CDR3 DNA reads TGTGCCAGCAGCTCACAAGAGACCCAGTACTTC.

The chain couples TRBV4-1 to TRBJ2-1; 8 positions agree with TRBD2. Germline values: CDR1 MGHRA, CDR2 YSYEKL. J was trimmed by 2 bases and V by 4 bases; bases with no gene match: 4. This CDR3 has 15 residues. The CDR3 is CASSPREGPYNEQFF. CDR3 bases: TGCGCCAGCAGCCCTCGGGAGGGCCCCTACAATGAGCAGTTCTTC.

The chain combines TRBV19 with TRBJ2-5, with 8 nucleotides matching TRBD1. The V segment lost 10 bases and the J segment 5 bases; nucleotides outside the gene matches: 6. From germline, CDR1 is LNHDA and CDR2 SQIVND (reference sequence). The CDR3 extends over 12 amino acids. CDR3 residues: CATEDREETQYF. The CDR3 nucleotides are TGTGCCACCGAGGACAGGGAGGAGACCCAGTACTTC.

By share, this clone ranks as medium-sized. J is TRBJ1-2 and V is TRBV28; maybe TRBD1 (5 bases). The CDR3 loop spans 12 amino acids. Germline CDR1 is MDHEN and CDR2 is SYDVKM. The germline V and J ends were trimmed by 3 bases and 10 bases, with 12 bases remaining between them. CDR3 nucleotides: TGTGCCAGCAGTTTGTGGGGACTGGACTACACCTTC. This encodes CASSLWGLDYTF.

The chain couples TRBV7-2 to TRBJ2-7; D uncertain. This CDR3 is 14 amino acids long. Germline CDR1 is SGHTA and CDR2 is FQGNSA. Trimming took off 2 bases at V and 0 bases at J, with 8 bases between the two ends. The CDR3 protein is CASSLLQASYEQYF. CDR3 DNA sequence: TGTGCCAGCAGCTTATTGCAGGCCTCCTACGAGCAGTACTTC.

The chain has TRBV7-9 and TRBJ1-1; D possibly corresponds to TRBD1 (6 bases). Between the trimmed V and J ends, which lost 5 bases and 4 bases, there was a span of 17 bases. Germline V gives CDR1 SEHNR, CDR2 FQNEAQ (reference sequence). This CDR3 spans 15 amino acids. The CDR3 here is CASSRGRGGGTEAFF. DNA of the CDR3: TGTGCCAGCAGCCGAGGCCGGGGAGGGGGCACTGAAGCTTTCTTT. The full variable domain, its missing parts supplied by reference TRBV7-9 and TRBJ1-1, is DTGVSQNPRHKITKRGQNVTFRCDPISEHNRLYWYRQTLGQGPEFLTYFQNEAQLEKSRLLSDRFSAERPKGSFSTLEIQRTEQGDSAMYLCASSRGRGGGTEAFFGQGTRLTVV.

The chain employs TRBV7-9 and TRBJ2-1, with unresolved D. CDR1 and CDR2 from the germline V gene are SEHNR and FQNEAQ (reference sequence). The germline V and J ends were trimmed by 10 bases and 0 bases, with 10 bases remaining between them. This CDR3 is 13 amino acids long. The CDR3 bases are TGTGCCACCCCCGGTAGCTCCTACAATGAGCAGTTCTTC. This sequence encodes CATPGSSYNEQFF.

CDR3 in DNA: TGTGCCAGCAGCCAGGCCGCTAACTATGGCTACACCTTC. Encoded protein: CASSQAANYGYTF. The J gene is TRBJ1-2, the V gene TRBV27, with no clear D. CDR3 length: 13 amino acids. CDR1 is MNHEY and CDR2 is SMNVEV in the germline V gene (reference sequence). The V end lost 6 bases, the J end lost 0 bases, and 8 bases lay between the germline ends.

CDR3 coding DNA: TGTGCCATCGTGTGGAGGGCCCGCCACCCCTCGACCTCCCCCATGAACACTGAAGCTTTCTTT. Its protein is CAIVWRARHPSTSPMNTEAFF. V gene TRBV10-3 combines with J gene TRBJ1-1, with D unresolved. This CDR3 region has 21 residues. The germline V gene has CDR1 ENHRY and CDR2 SYGVKD. V was cut by 8 bases and J by 0 bases, with 34 bases left in between.

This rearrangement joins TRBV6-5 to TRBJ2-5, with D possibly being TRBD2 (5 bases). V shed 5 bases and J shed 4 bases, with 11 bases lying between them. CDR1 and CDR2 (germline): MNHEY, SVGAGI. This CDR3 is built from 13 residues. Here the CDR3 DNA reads TGTGCCAGCAGTCCCCCAGGAGGAGAGACCCAGTACTTC. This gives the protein CASSPPGGETQYF.

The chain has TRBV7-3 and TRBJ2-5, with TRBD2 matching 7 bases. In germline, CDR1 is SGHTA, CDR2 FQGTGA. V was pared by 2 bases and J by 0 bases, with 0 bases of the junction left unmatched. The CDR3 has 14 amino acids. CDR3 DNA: TGTGCCAGCAGCTTAGCGGGGGACCAAGAGACCCAGTACTTC. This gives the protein CASSLAGDQETQYF.

CDR3 DNA sequence: TGCAGCTTCCGACAGATTCACACTGAAGCTTTCTTT. Translation gives CSFRQIHTEAFF. The V call is TRBV29-1, the J call TRBJ1-1, with D maybe TRBD1 (5 bases). The CDR3 totals 12 residues. V was trimmed by 8 bases and J by 3 bases, leaving 13 bases between them. Looked up from germline, CDR1 is SQVTM and CDR2 is ANQGSEA.

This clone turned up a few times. The DNA for the CDR3 is TGCGCCAGCAGCCAAGACCCAGGACAATTCGCTGGGGCCAACGTCCTGACTTTC. Residues: CASSQDPGQFAGANVLTF. The chain is built from TRBV4-3 and TRBJ2-6; possibly TRBD1 for D (5 bases). The germline V gene encodes CDR1 LGHNA and CDR2 YSLEER. Deletions cut 0 bases from V and 2 bases from J, with 14 bases between. This CDR3 has 18 residues.

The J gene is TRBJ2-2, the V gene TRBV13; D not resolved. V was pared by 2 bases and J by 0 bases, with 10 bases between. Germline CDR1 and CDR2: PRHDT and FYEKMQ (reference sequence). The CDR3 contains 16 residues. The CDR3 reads CASSLTEPSNTGELFF. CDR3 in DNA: TGTGCCAGCAGCTTAACAGAGCCCTCGAACACCGGGGAGCTGTTTTTT.